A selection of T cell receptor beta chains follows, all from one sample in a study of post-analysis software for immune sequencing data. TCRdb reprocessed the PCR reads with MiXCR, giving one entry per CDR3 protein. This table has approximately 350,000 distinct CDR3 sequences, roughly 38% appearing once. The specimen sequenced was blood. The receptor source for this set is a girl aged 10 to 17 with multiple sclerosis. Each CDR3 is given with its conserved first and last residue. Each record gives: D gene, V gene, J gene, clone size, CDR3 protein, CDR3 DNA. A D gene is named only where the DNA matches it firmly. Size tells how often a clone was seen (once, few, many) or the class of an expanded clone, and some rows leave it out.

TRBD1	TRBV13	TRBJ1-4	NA	CASSRQGNRGKLFF	TGTGCCAGCAGCCGACAGGGGAACCGGGGAAAACTGTTTTTT
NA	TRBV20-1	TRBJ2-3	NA	CSARPAPGPGLSDTQYF	TGCAGTGCTAGACCAGCTCCGGGACCAGGGCTCTCAGATACGCAGTATTTT
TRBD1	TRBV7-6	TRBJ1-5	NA	CASSISTTGLGAQHF	TGTGCCAGCAGCATATCCACGACAGGGCTAGGAGCCCAGCATTTT
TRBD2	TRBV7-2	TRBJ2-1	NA	CASSWTSYEQFF	TGTGCCAGCAGCTGGACTAGCTATGAGCAGTTCTTC
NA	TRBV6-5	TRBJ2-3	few	CASSSLGTDTQYF	TGTGCCAGCAGCTCCCTCGGAACAGATACGCAGTATTTT
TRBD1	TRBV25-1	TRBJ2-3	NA	CASRTKDRGSDTDTQYF	TGTGCCAGCAGAACTAAGGACAGGGGTTCGGACACAGATACGCAGTATTTT
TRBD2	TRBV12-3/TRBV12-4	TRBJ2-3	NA	CASSIGLAGGPDTQYF	TGTGCCAGCAGTATAGGACTAGCGGGGGGGCCAGATACGCAGTATTTT
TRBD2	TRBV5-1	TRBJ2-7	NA	CASSLTAGGYEQYF	TGCGCCAGCAGCTTGACGGCGGGGGGTTACGAGCAGTACTTC
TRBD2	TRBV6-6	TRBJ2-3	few	CASSPSSGVIDTQYF	TGTGCCAGCAGTCCCTCTAGCGGGGTTATAGATACGCAGTATTTT
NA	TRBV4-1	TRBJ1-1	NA	CASSQPQGRQRRTEAFF	TGCGCCAGCAGCCAACCGCAAGGGCGCCAACGTAGGACTGAAGCTTTCTTT
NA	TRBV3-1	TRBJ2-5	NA	CASSSTWGPGTQYF	TGTGCCAGCAGCTCGACGTGGGGGCCAGGGACCCAGTACTTC
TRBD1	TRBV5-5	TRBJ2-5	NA	CASSSYRGRGETQYF	TGTGCCAGCAGCTCCTACAGGGGGCGAGGCGAGACCCAGTACTTC
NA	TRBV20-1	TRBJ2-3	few	CSASQIRTDTQYF	TGCAGTGCTAGCCAGATTCGCACAGATACGCAGTATTTT
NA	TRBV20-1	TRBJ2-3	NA	CSATDPGGFGTQYF	TGCAGTGCTACGGACCCTGGGGGATTTGGTACGCAGTATTTT
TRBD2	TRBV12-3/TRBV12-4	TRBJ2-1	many	CASSPPGLAGVGNEQFF	TGTGCCAGCAGTCCCCCGGGACTAGCGGGGGTAGGGAATGAGCAGTTCTTC
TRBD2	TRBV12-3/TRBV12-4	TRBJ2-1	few	CASSVGLAGGSSYNEQFF	TGTGCCAGCAGTGTAGGACTAGCGGGGGGGAGCTCCTACAATGAGCAGTTCTTC
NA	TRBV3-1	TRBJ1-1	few	CASAGFLGTEAFF	TGTGCGAGCGCTGGTTTCCTGGGGACTGAAGCTTTCTTT
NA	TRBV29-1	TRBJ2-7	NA	CSVTGGALSYEQYF	TGCAGCGTGACCGGAGGAGCCCTCTCCTACGAGCAGTACTTC
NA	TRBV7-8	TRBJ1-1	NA	CASSLLAGPEAFF	TGTGCCAGCAGCTTACTCGCAGGCCCTGAAGCTTTCTTT
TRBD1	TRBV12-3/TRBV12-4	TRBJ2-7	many	CASSATGTAPGEQYF	TGTGCCAGCAGTGCTACCGGGACAGCGCCGGGGGAGCAGTACTTC
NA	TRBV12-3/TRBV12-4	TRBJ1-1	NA	CASSSEGQNEAFF	TGTGCCAGCAGTTCTGAGGGGCAGAATGAAGCTTTCTTT
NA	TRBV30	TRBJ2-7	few	CAWKGDPYEQYF	TGTGCCTGGAAAGGGGACCCCTACGAGCAGTACTTC
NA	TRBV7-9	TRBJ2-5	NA	CASSSGLSQETQYF	TGTGCCAGCAGCTCAGGACTATCTCAGGAGACCCAGTACTTC
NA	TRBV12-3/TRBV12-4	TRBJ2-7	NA	CASSSLEGRHEQYF	TGTGCCAGCAGCTCCTTAGAGGGGCGCCACGAGCAGTACTTC
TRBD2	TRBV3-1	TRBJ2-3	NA	CASSQEGTSGSFGSSTDTQYF	TGTGCCAGCAGCCAAGAAGGGACTAGCGGGAGTTTTGGGTCTAGCACAGATACGCAGTATTTT
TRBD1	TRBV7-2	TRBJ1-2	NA	CASSLQGASAGYGYTF	TGTGCCAGCAGCTTACAGGGGGCCTCAGCTGGCTATGGCTACACCTTC